The rows below give T cell receptor beta chains drawn from one sample of a study of blood T cell repertoires in COVID-19. The method was immunoSEQ multiplex PCR; TCRdb's version includes in-frame clones alone and lacks a portion of them. The table shows about 320,000 clones, with roughly 90% occurring only once. The source material was PBMCs or T cells enriched from blood (not recorded which). The source of these receptors is a woman younger than 35 who had recovered from COVID-19. Each CDR3 is given with its conserved first and last residue. A D gene is named only where the DNA matches it firmly. The size entry is marked missing in some rows and otherwise reads once, few, many or a size class.

CDR3aa: CASSPRAGNSPLHF
CDR3nt: TGTGCCAGCAGCCCCCGAGCGGGCAATTCACCCCTCCACTTT
abundance: .
v_gene: TRBV6-5
j_gene: TRBJ1-6
d_gene: .

CDR3aa: CASSPPSTGGAEAFF
CDR3nt: TGTGCCAGCTCACCACCGTCGACAGGAGGCGCTGAAGCTTTCTTT
abundance: .
v_gene: TRBV18
j_gene: TRBJ1-1
d_gene: .

CDR3aa: CASSSGWLTGNTIYF
CDR3nt: TGTGCCAGCAGCTCCGGGTGGTTGACTGGAAACACCATATATTTT
abundance: .
v_gene: TRBV13
j_gene: TRBJ1-3
d_gene: .

CDR3aa: CATQLKRTGDTEAFF
CDR3nt: TGTGCCACTCAACTTAAACGGACAGGGGACACTGAAGCTTTCTTT
abundance: once
v_gene: TRBV15
j_gene: TRBJ1-1
d_gene: TRBD1

CDR3aa: CAINRGGDYGYTF
CDR3nt: TGTGCCATCAACAGGGGGGGGGACTATGGCTACACCTTC
abundance: .
v_gene: TRBV10-3
j_gene: TRBJ1-2
d_gene: TRBD1

CDR3aa: CASSLVAGGYVNEQFF
CDR3nt: TGTGCCAGCAGCTTAGTAGCGGGAGGGTACGTCAATGAGCAGTTCTTC
abundance: .
v_gene: TRBV7-6
j_gene: TRBJ2-1
d_gene: TRBD2

CDR3aa: CASCRKTGGEQYF
CDR3nt: TGCGCCAGCTGCCGAAAGACAGGTGGAGAGCAGTACTTC
abundance: once
v_gene: TRBV5-1
j_gene: TRBJ2-7
d_gene: .

CDR3aa: CASSSVRGYSNQPQHF
CDR3nt: TGTGCCAGCAGTTCGGTTAGGGGATATAGCAATCAGCCCCAGCATTTT
abundance: few
v_gene: TRBV2
j_gene: TRBJ1-5
d_gene: .

CDR3aa: CASSPGGTSYEQYF
CDR3nt: TGCGCCAGCAGCCCGGGGGGGACCTCCTACGAGCAGTACTTC
abundance: .
v_gene: TRBV5-1
j_gene: TRBJ2-7
d_gene: TRBD2

CDR3aa: CASSSRRGDQPQHF
CDR3nt: TGTGCCAGCAGCTCCCGACGGGGGGACCAGCCCCAGCATTTT
abundance: .
v_gene: TRBV7-3
j_gene: TRBJ1-5
d_gene: .

CDR3aa: CATSRDLAGVEEQYF
CDR3nt: TGTGCCACCAGCAGAGATCTTGCAGGGGTTGAAGAGCAGTACTTC
abundance: .
v_gene: TRBV15
j_gene: TRBJ2-7
d_gene: .

CDR3aa: CASSEGAGVDTQYF
CDR3nt: TGTGCCAGCAGTGAGGGGGCGGGGGTAGATACGCAGTATTTT
abundance: .
v_gene: TRBV2
j_gene: TRBJ2-3
d_gene: .

CDR3aa: CASKVGRTDTQYF
CDR3nt: TGTGCCAGCAAGGTGGGGCGCACAGATACGCAGTATTTT
abundance: .
v_gene: TRBV12-3/TRBV12-4
j_gene: TRBJ2-3
d_gene: .

CDR3aa: CASSAGLNTGELFF
CDR3nt: TGTGCCAGCAGCGCGGGCTTAAACACCGGGGAGCTGTTTTTT
abundance: once
v_gene: TRBV7-7
j_gene: TRBJ2-2
d_gene: .